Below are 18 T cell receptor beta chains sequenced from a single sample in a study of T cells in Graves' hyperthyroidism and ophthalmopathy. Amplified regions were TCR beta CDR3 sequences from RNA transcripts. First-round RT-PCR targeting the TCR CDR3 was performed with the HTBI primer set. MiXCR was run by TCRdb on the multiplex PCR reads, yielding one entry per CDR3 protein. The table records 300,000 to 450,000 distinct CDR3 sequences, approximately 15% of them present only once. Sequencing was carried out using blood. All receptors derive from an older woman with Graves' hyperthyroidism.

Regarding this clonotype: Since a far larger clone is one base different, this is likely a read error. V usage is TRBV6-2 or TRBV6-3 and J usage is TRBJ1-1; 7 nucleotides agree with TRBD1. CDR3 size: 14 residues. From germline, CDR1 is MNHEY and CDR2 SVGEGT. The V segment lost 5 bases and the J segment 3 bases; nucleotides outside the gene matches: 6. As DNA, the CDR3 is TGTGCCAGCAGTCACCGACAGGGTTACACTGAAGCTTTCTTT. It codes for CASSHRQGYTEAFF.

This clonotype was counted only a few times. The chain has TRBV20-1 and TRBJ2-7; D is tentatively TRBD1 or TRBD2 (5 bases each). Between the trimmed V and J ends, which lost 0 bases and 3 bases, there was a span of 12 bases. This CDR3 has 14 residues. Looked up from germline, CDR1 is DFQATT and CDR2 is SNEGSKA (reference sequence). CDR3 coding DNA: TGCAGTGCTAGAGACGGGGCGGGCTACTACGAGCAGTACTTC. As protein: CSARDGAGYYEQYF.

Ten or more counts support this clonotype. CDR3 DNA sequence: TGCGCCAGCAGCTTGGCGGGGCTAGCGGACAAGAATAACGAGCAGTACTTC. Translating gives CASSLAGLADKNNEQYF. This chain uses TRBV5-1 with TRBJ2-7; 7 bases are a match to TRBD2. Germline loops: CDR1 SGHRS, CDR2 YFSETQ. The CDR3 is made up of 17 amino acids. J lost 5 bases, V lost 0 bases, and 14 bases had no gene match.

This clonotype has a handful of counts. CDR3 bases: TGTGCCAGCTCACCACCATCGGGGGCCGCCGAGACCCAGTACTTC. Protein sequence: CASSPPSGAAETQYF. The chain recombines TRBV18 with TRBJ2-5; D tentatively fits TRBD1 or TRBD2 (6 bases each). Per the germline V gene, CDR1 is KGHSH and CDR2 is LQKENI. This CDR3 is 15 amino acids long. V lost 0 bases and J lost 5, with 13 bases in between.

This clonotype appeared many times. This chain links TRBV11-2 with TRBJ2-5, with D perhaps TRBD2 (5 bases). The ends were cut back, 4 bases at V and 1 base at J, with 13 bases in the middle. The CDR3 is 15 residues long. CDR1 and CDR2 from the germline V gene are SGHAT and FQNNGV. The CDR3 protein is CASSSARGIQETQYF. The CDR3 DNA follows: TGTGCCAGCAGCTCGGCGAGAGGGATCCAAGAGACCCAGTACTTC. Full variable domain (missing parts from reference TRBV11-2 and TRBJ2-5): EAGVAQSPRYKIIEKRQSVAFWCNPISGHATLYWYQQILGQGPKLLIQFQNNGVVDDSQLPKDRFSAERLKGVDSTLKIQPAKLEDSAVYLCASSSARGIQETQYFGPGTRLLVL.

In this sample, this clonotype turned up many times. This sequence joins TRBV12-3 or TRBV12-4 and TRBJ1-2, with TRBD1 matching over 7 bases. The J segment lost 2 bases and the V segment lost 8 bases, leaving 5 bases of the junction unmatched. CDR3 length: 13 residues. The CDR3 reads CASSRDSNYGYTF. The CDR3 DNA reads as TGTGCCAGCTCCCGGGACAGCAACTATGGCTACACCTTC.

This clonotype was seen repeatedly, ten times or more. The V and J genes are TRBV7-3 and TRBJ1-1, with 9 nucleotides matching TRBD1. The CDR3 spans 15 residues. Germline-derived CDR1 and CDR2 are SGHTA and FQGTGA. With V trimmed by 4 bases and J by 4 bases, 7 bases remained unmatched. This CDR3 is CASSSIPTGGTEAFF. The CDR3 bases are TGTGCCAGCAGCTCTATTCCGACAGGGGGCACTGAAGCTTTCTTT.

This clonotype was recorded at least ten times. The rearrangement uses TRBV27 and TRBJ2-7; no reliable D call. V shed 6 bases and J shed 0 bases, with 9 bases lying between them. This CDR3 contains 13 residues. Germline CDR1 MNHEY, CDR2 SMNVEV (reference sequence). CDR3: CASRPSNSYEQYF. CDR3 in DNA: TGTGCCAGCAGGCCATCTAACTCCTACGAGCAGTACTTC.

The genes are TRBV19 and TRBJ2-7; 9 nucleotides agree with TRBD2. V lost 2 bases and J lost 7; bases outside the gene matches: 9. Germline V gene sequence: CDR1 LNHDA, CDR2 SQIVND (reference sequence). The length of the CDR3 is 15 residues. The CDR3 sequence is CASSIQGSAGGEQYF. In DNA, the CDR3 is TGTGCCAGTAGTATACAGGGTTCAGCGGGAGGAGAGCAGTACTTC.

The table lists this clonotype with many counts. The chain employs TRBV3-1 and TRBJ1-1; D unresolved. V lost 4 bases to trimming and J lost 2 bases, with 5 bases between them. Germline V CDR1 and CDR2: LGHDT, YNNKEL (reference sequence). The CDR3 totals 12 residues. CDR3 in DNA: TGTGCCAGCAGCCGCGTAAACACTGAAGCTTTCTTT. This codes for CASSRVNTEAFF.

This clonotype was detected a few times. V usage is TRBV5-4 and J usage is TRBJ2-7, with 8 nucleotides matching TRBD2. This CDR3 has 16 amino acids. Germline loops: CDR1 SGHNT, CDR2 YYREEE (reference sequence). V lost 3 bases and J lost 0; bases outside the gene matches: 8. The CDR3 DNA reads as TGTGCCAGCAGCTCTTTAGGGCTAGCGGGCTCCTACGAGCAGTACTTC. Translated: CASSSLGLAGSYEQYF.

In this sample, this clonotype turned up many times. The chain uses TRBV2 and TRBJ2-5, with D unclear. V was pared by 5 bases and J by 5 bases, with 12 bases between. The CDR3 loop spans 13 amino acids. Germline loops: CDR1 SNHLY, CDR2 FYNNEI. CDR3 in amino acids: CASSFDMAETQYF. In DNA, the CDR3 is TGTGCCAGCAGTTTTGACATGGCGGAGACCCAGTACTTC.

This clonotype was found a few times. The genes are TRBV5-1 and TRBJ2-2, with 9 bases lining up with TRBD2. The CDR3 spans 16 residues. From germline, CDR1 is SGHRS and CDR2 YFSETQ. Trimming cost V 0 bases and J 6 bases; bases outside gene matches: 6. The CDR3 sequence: CASSLDGAGGAGELFF. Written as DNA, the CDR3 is TGCGCCAGCAGCTTGGATGGAGCGGGAGGTGCCGGGGAGCTGTTTTTT.

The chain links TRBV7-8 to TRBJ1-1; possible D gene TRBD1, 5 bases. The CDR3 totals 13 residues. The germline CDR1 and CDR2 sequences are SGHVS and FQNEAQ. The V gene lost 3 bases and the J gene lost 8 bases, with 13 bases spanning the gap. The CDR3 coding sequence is TGTGCCAGCAGCTTTGGGGGTCCCCTAGAAGCTTTCTTT. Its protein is CASSFGGPLEAFF.

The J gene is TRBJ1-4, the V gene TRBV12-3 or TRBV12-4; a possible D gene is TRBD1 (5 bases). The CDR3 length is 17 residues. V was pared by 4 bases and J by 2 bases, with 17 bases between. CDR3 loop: CASSSRGLGRTNEKLFF. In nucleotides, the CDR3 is TGTGCCAGCAGTTCTAGGGGCCTGGGGAGGACTAATGAAAAACTGTTTTTT.

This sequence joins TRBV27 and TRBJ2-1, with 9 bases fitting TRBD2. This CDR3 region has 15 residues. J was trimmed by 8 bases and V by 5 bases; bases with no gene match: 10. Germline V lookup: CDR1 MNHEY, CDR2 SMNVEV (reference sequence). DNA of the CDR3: TGTGCCAGCAGTCAAAGCGGGAGGTTAGGCTATGAGCAGTTCTTC. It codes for CASSQSGRLGYEQFF.

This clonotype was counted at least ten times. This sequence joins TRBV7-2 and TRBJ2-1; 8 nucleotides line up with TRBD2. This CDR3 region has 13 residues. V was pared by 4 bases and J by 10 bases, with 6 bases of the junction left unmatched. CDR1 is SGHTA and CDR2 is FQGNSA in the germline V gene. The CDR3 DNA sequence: TGTGCCAGCAGCTCCGGGAGGGTGGGGGAGCAGTTCTTC. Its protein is CASSSGRVGEQFF.

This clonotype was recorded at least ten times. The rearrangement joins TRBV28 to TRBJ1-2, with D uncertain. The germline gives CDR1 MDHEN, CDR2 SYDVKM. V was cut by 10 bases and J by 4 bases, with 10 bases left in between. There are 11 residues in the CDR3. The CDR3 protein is CATTSSYGYTF. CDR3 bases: TGTGCCACCACGTCGAGCTATGGCTACACCTTC.